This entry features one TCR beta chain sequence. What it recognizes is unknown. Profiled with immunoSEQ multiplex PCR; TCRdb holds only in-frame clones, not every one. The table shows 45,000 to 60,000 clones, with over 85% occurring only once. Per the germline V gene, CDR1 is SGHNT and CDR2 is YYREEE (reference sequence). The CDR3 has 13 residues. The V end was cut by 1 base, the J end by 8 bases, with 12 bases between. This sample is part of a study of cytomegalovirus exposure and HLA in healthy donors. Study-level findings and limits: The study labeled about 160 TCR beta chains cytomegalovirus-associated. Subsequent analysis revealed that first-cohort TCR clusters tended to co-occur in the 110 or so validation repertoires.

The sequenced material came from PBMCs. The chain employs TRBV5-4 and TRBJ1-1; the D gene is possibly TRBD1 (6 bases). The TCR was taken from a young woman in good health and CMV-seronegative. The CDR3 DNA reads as TGTGCCAGCAGCTTGAAGGGAGACAGGGAAGCTTTCTTT. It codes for CASSLKGDREAFF.